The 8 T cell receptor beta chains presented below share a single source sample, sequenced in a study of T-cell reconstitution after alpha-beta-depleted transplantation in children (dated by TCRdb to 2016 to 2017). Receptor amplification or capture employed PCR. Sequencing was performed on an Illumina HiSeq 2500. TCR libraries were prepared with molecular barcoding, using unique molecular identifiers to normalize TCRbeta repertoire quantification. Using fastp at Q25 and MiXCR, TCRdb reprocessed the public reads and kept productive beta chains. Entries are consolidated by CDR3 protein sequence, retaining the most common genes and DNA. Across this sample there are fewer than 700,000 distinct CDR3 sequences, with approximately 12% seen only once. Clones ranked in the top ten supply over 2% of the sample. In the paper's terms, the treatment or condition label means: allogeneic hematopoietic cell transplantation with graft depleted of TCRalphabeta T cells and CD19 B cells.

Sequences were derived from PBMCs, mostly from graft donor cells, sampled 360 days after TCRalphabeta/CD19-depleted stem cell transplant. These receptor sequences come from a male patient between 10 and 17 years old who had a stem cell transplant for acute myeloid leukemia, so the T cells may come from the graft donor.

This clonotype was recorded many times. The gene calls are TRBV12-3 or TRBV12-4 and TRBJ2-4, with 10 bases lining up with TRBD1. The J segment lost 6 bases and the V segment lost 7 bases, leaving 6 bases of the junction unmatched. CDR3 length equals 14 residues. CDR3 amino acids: CASTRDRGPNIQYF. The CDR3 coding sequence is TGTGCCAGCACCCGGGACAGGGGTCCAAACATTCAGTACTTC.

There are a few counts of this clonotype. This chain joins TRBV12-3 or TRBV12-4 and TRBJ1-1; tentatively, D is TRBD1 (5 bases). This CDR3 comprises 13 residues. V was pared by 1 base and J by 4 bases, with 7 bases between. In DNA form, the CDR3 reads TGTGCCAGCAGTTTAGGACAGACCACTGAAGCTTTCTTT. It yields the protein CASSLGQTTEAFF.

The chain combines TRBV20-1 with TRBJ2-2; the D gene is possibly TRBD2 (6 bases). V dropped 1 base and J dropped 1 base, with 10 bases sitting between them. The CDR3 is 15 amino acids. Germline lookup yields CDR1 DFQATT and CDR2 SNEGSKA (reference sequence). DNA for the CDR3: TGCAGTGCTAGAGTTGCGGGGATGAACACCGGGGAGCTGTTTTTT. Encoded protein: CSARVAGMNTGELFF.

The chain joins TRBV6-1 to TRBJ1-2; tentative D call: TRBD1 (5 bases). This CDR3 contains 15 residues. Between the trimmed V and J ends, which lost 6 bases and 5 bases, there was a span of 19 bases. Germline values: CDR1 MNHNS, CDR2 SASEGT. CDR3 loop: CASRKSGTPVYGYTF. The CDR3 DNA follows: TGTGCCAGCAGGAAATCCGGGACTCCGGTATATGGCTACACCTTC.

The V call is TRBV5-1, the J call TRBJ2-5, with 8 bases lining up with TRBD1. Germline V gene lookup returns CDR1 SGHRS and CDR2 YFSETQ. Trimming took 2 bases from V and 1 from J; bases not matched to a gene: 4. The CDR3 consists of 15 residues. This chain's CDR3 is CASSFYRGAQETQYF. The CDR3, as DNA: TGCGCCAGCAGCTTTTACAGGGGGGCCCAAGAGACCCAGTACTTC. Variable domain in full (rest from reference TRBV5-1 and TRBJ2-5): KAGVTQTPRYLIKTRGQQVTLSCSPISGHRSVSWYQQTPGQGLQFLFEYFSETQRNKGNFPGRFSGRQFSNSRSEMNVSTLELGDSALYLCASSFYRGAQETQYFGPGTRLLVL.

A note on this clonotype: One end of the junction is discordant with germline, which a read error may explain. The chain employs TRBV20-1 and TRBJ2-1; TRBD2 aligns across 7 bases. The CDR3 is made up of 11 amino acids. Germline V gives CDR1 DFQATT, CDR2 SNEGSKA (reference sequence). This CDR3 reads CSARGRAGQFF. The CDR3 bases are TGCAGTGCAAGAGGGAGGGCCGGGCAGTTCTTC.

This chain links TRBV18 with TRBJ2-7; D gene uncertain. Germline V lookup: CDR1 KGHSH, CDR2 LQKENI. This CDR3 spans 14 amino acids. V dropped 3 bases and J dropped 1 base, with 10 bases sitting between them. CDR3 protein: CASSPSTSSYEQYF. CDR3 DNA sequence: TGTGCCAGCTCACCCTCGACAAGTTCCTACGAGCAGTACTTC.

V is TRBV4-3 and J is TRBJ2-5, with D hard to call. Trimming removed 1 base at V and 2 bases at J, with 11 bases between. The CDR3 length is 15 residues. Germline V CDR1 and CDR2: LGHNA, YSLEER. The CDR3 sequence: CASSQAPARQETQYF. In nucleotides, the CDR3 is TGCGCCAGCAGCCAAGCACCAGCGAGACAAGAGACCCAGTACTTC.